This T cell receptor (beta chain) was identified in a study of T cells after yellow fever vaccination. From the 5' RACE reads, TCRdb called clonotypes with MiXCR, one entry per CDR3 protein. This table holds 450,000 to 550,000 distinct CDR3 sequences, 19% found once. There are 13 residues in the CDR3. CDR1 is MNHNY and CDR2 is SVGAGI in the germline V gene (reference sequence). The V segment lost 0 bases and the J segment 7 bases; nucleotides outside the gene matches: 0. This clonotype came up a few times. The clonotype was recovered from a man aged 25 to 45 who received the YFV17D yellow fever vaccine. The sequencing here drew on PBMCs, taken 15 days after the yellow fever booster vaccination. The J gene is TRBJ1-3, the V gene TRBV6-6; TRBD1 agrees at 7 bases. CDR3 DNA sequence: TGTGCCAGCAGTTACTCACAGGGGAACACCATATATTTT. This gives the protein CASSYSQGNTIYF.